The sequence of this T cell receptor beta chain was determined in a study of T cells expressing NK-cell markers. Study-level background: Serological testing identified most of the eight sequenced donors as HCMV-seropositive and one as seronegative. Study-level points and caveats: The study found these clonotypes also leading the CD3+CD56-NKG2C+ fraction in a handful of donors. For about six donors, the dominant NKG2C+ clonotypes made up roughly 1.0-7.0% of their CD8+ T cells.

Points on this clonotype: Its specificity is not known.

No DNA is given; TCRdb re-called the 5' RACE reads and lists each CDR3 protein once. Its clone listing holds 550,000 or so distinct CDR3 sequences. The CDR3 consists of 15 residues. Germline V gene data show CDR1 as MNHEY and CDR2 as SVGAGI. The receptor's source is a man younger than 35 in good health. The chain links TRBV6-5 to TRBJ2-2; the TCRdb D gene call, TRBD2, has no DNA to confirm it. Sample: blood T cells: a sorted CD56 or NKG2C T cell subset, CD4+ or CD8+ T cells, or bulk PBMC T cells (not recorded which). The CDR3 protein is CASSYSLMAGGELFF.